A selection of T cell receptor beta chains follows, all from one sample in a study of blood T cells in healthy people across ages. Each CDR3 protein gets one entry after TCRdb re-called the 5' RACE reads with MiXCR. The table has around 1.5 million distinct CDR3 sequences, 59% seen once. Material: blood. These receptor sequences come from a man between 18 and 29 years old in good health. Each CDR3 is given with its conserved first and last residue. Fields, in order: V gene, clone size, J gene, D gene, CDR3 protein, CDR3 DNA. The D gene is left open where the match is weak. Where a row states a size, it is once, few, many or the class of an expanded clone; other rows omit it.

v_call: TRBV29-1; clone_size: -; j_call: TRBJ2-1; d_call: -; cdr3_aa: CSVEAAYNEQFF; cdr3_nt: TGCAGCGTTGAAGCGGCCTACAATGAGCAGTTCTTC
v_call: TRBV7-9; clone_size: -; j_call: TRBJ2-1; d_call: TRBD2; cdr3_aa: CASRQGGREGNEQFF; cdr3_nt: TGTGCCAGCAGGCAGGGTGGCAGGGAGGGCAATGAACAGTTCTTC
v_call: TRBV12-3/TRBV12-4; clone_size: -; j_call: TRBJ2-7; d_call: TRBD1; cdr3_aa: CASRVGIGQGLHEQYF; cdr3_nt: TGTGCCAGCAGAGTCGGTATAGGACAGGGGTTACACGAGCAGTACTTC
v_call: TRBV19; clone_size: once; j_call: TRBJ2-5; d_call: -; cdr3_aa: CATNDGQETQYF; cdr3_nt: TGTGCCACGAACGACGGCCAAGAGACCCAGTACTTC
v_call: TRBV3-1; clone_size: few; j_call: TRBJ2-1; d_call: TRBD2; cdr3_aa: CASSPSGIGLNEQFF; cdr3_nt: TGTGCCAGCAGCCCTAGCGGGATCGGGCTCAATGAGCAGTTCTTC
v_call: TRBV10-3; clone_size: -; j_call: TRBJ2-1; d_call: TRBD2; cdr3_aa: CATSAGERYNEQFF; cdr3_nt: TGTGCCACCTCAGCGGGAGAACGCTACAATGAGCAGTTCTTC
v_call: TRBV3-1; clone_size: few; j_call: TRBJ2-7; d_call: TRBD2; cdr3_aa: CASSRRSSGGDSYEQYF; cdr3_nt: TGTGCCAGCAGCCGAAGATCTAGCGGGGGCGACTCCTACGAGCAGTACTTC
v_call: TRBV6-2/TRBV6-3; clone_size: once; j_call: TRBJ1-1; d_call: TRBD1; cdr3_aa: CASSYRDSSMNRNTFF; cdr3_nt: TGTGCCAGCAGTTACCGGGACAGCTCCATGAACAGGAACACTTTCTTT
v_call: TRBV6-6; clone_size: -; j_call: TRBJ2-5; d_call: TRBD2; cdr3_aa: CASTLAGAGETQYF; cdr3_nt: TGTGCCAGCACACTAGCGGGAGCAGGGGAGACCCAGTACTTC
v_call: TRBV29-1; clone_size: -; j_call: TRBJ2-7; d_call: -; cdr3_aa: CSVRVGGGSYEQYF; cdr3_nt: TGCAGCGTTAGGGTGGGGGGCGGATCCTACGAGCAGTACTTC
v_call: TRBV6-5; clone_size: -; j_call: TRBJ1-2; d_call: TRBD1; cdr3_aa: CASSSGQGRGYTF; cdr3_nt: TGTGCCAGCAGTTCAGGACAGGGGAGGGGCTACACCTTC
v_call: TRBV20-1; clone_size: -; j_call: TRBJ2-1; d_call: TRBD2; cdr3_aa: CSARVEGRGTYNEQFF; cdr3_nt: TGCAGTGCTAGGGTTGAAGGGCGGGGGACCTACAATGAGCAGTTCTTC
v_call: TRBV29-1; clone_size: -; j_call: TRBJ1-6; d_call: -; cdr3_aa: CSVGAVPGSPLHF; cdr3_nt: TGCAGCGTTGGAGCAGTCCCCGGGTCACCCCTCCACTTT
v_call: TRBV29-1; clone_size: few; j_call: TRBJ2-7; d_call: TRBD1; cdr3_aa: CSVTATGTGSYEQYF; cdr3_nt: TGCAGCGTCACAGCTACCGGGACAGGCTCCTACGAGCAGTACTTC
v_call: TRBV2; clone_size: -; j_call: TRBJ2-5; d_call: -; cdr3_aa: CASMSETQYF; cdr3_nt: TGTGCCAGCATGTCAGAGACCCAGTACTTC
v_call: TRBV13; clone_size: few; j_call: TRBJ2-2; d_call: -; cdr3_aa: CASSPRWTGELFF; cdr3_nt: TGTGCCAGCAGCCCCCGCTGGACCGGGGAGCTGTTTTTT
v_call: TRBV3-1; clone_size: many; j_call: TRBJ1-2; d_call: -; cdr3_aa: CASSRVGGYTF; cdr3_nt: TGTGCCAGCAGCCGGGTGGGTGGCTACACCTTC
v_call: TRBV29-1; clone_size: -; j_call: TRBJ2-7; d_call: TRBD2; cdr3_aa: CSVEGGTSGRNEQYF; cdr3_nt: TGCAGCGTTGAAGGCGGGACTAGCGGGAGAAATGAGCAGTACTTC
v_call: TRBV9; clone_size: -; j_call: TRBJ2-5; d_call: -; cdr3_aa: CASSVGGRGYNEQYF; cdr3_nt: TGTGCCAGCAGCGTCGGCGGTAGGGGCTACAATGAGCAGTACTTC
v_call: TRBV27; clone_size: -; j_call: TRBJ2-1; d_call: -; cdr3_aa: CASSLRSREEQFF; cdr3_nt: TGTGCCAGCAGTTTGCGCAGCCGGGAGGAGCAGTTCTTC
v_call: TRBV7-9; clone_size: few; j_call: TRBJ1-2; d_call: -; cdr3_aa: CASSLGGVANYGDTF; cdr3_nt: TGTGCCAGCAGCTTAGGCGGAGTAGCTAACTATGGCGACACCTTC
v_call: TRBV7-9; clone_size: -; j_call: TRBJ1-2; d_call: -; cdr3_aa: CASSLPGLSEGYTF; cdr3_nt: TGTGCCAGCAGCTTACCGGGACTTTCAGAGGGCTACACCTTC
v_call: TRBV21-1; clone_size: -; j_call: TRBJ1-5; d_call: -; cdr3_aa: CASSKRDRDDSNQPQHF; cdr3_nt: TGTGCCAGCAGCAAAAGGGACAGGGACGATAGCAATCAGCCCCAGCATTTT
v_call: TRBV27; clone_size: once; j_call: TRBJ1-1; d_call: -; cdr3_aa: CASSPHPIGTEAFF; cdr3_nt: TGTGCCAGCAGTCCGCACCCCATCGGCACTGAAGCTTTCTTT
v_call: TRBV20-1; clone_size: -; j_call: TRBJ2-7; d_call: TRBD1; cdr3_aa: CSGDRGSSYEQYF; cdr3_nt: TGCAGTGGTGACAGGGGAAGCTCCTACGAGCAGTACTTC
v_call: TRBV7-9; clone_size: many; j_call: TRBJ2-5; d_call: TRBD2; cdr3_aa: CASSLLAGGETQYF; cdr3_nt: TGTGCCAGCAGTTTACTAGCGGGGGGTGAGACCCAGTACTTC
v_call: TRBV20-1; clone_size: once; j_call: TRBJ2-1; d_call: -; cdr3_aa: CSAPAGRVEEQFF; cdr3_nt: TGCAGTGCTCCTGCAGGCAGGGTTGAGGAGCAGTTCTTC
v_call: TRBV27; clone_size: many; j_call: TRBJ2-2; d_call: -; cdr3_aa: CASSLLTGELFF; cdr3_nt: TGTGCCAGCAGTTTACTAACCGGGGAGCTGTTTTTT
v_call: TRBV4-2; clone_size: -; j_call: TRBJ2-5; d_call: -; cdr3_aa: CASSQETIRYF; cdr3_nt: TGTGCCAGCAGCCAAGAGACCATCAGGTACTTC
v_call: TRBV28; clone_size: -; j_call: TRBJ2-3; d_call: TRBD1; cdr3_aa: CASSPPPTGIQTDTQYF; cdr3_nt: TGTGCCAGCAGTCCCCCCCCGACAGGGATACAAACAGATACGCAGTATTTT
v_call: TRBV27; clone_size: -; j_call: TRBJ1-4; d_call: -; cdr3_aa: CASPTVALNEKLFF; cdr3_nt: TGTGCCAGCCCCACTGTGGCGCTAAATGAAAAACTGTTTTTT
v_call: TRBV20-1; clone_size: -; j_call: TRBJ1-2; d_call: -; cdr3_aa: CSARDIGSFYGYTF; cdr3_nt: TGCAGTGCTAGAGATATTGGATCCTTCTATGGCTACACCTTC
v_call: TRBV25-1; clone_size: many; j_call: TRBJ2-7; d_call: -; cdr3_aa: CASGGYEQYF; cdr3_nt: TGTGCCAGCGGGGGTTACGAGCAGTACTTC
v_call: TRBV2; clone_size: -; j_call: TRBJ2-1; d_call: -; cdr3_aa: CASGFQVGNEQFF; cdr3_nt: TGTGCCAGCGGGTTTCAGGTCGGCAATGAGCAGTTCTTC
v_call: TRBV7-9; clone_size: many; j_call: TRBJ2-5; d_call: -; cdr3_aa: CASSQLGERETQYF; cdr3_nt: TGTGCCAGCAGTCAACTGGGGGAGAGAGAGACCCAGTACTTC
v_call: TRBV12-5; clone_size: -; j_call: TRBJ2-1; d_call: TRBD2; cdr3_aa: CASGFSGSGNNEQFF; cdr3_nt: TGTGCTAGTGGTTTCAGCGGGAGTGGTAACAATGAGCAGTTCTTC
v_call: TRBV27; clone_size: -; j_call: TRBJ2-5; d_call: -; cdr3_aa: CASSPSWGRQETQYF; cdr3_nt: TGTGCCAGCAGTCCATCTTGGGGGCGGCAAGAGACCCAGTACTTC
v_call: TRBV6-5; clone_size: -; j_call: TRBJ2-7; d_call: TRBD1; cdr3_aa: CASSRGDRGGDYEQYF; cdr3_nt: TGTGCCAGCAGCCGAGGGGACAGGGGAGGAGACTACGAGCAGTACTTC
v_call: TRBV10-3; clone_size: -; j_call: TRBJ2-3; d_call: TRBD1; cdr3_aa: CAISESGDREDTQYF; cdr3_nt: TGTGCCATCAGTGAGTCGGGGGACAGAGAAGATACGCAGTATTTT
v_call: TRBV3-1; clone_size: few; j_call: TRBJ2-3; d_call: -; cdr3_aa: CASSQTGSSTDTQYF; cdr3_nt: TGTGCCAGCAGCCAGACGGGGTCTAGCACAGATACGCAGTATTTT
v_call: TRBV20-1; clone_size: -; j_call: TRBJ2-3; d_call: TRBD2; cdr3_aa: CSAGGLAETLADTQYF; cdr3_nt: TGCAGTGCAGGAGGGCTAGCGGAGACCCTTGCAGATACGCAGTATTTT
v_call: TRBV7-8; clone_size: -; j_call: TRBJ2-3; d_call: -; cdr3_aa: CASSSTPRDTADTQYF; cdr3_nt: TGTGCCAGCAGCTCAACACCTCGCGACACTGCAGATACGCAGTATTTT
v_call: TRBV7-9; clone_size: few; j_call: TRBJ1-2; d_call: -; cdr3_aa: CASSLWDPSLYGYTF; cdr3_nt: TGTGCCAGCAGCCTCTGGGATCCCTCCCTCTATGGCTACACCTTC
v_call: TRBV7-2; clone_size: -; j_call: TRBJ2-7; d_call: TRBD1; cdr3_aa: CASGPGQGLLEQYF; cdr3_nt: TGTGCCAGCGGCCCGGGACAGGGTCTGCTCGAGCAGTACTTC
v_call: TRBV12-3/TRBV12-4; clone_size: once; j_call: TRBJ1-2; d_call: -; cdr3_aa: CASSLYRATWGYTF; cdr3_nt: TGTGCCAGCAGTTTATATAGGGCAACTTGGGGCTACACCTTC
v_call: TRBV20-1; clone_size: -; j_call: TRBJ2-7; d_call: -; cdr3_aa: CSASGGQIYEQYF; cdr3_nt: TGCAGTGCTAGCGGGGGACAGATCTACGAGCAGTACTTC
v_call: TRBV25-1; clone_size: -; j_call: TRBJ2-5; d_call: TRBD2; cdr3_aa: CASSDIGGRAQETQYF; cdr3_nt: TGTGCCAGCAGTGACATTGGCGGGAGGGCCCAAGAGACCCAGTACTTC
v_call: TRBV28; clone_size: -; j_call: TRBJ1-1; d_call: -; cdr3_aa: CASRLRSRVTEAFF; cdr3_nt: TGTGCCAGCAGGTTAAGATCGCGAGTCACTGAAGCTTTCTTT
v_call: TRBV3-1; clone_size: -; j_call: TRBJ2-1; d_call: -; cdr3_aa: CASSQDMSLGGSEQFF; cdr3_nt: TGTGCCAGCAGCCAAGATATGTCCCTAGGGGGGTCTGAGCAGTTCTTC
v_call: TRBV4-3; clone_size: -; j_call: TRBJ2-5; d_call: -; cdr3_aa: CASSQDLGKLETQYF; cdr3_nt: TGCGCCAGCAGCCAAGATCTTGGGAAGTTAGAGACCCAGTACTTC
v_call: TRBV6-6; clone_size: -; j_call: TRBJ2-1; d_call: -; cdr3_aa: CASTNGPGGHNEQFF; cdr3_nt: TGTGCCAGCACCAACGGGCCTGGAGGGCACAATGAGCAGTTCTTC
v_call: TRBV28; clone_size: few; j_call: TRBJ1-5; d_call: -; cdr3_aa: CASRRAPDWSYQPQHF; cdr3_nt: TGTGCCAGCCGACGGGCCCCGGATTGGTCCTATCAGCCCCAGCATTTT
v_call: TRBV10-3; clone_size: few; j_call: TRBJ2-7; d_call: -; cdr3_aa: CAISELEARDEQYF; cdr3_nt: TGTGCCATCAGTGAGTTGGAGGCGCGCGACGAGCAGTACTTC
v_call: TRBV12-3/TRBV12-4; clone_size: -; j_call: TRBJ2-3; d_call: -; cdr3_aa: CASSLSQFMYTQYF; cdr3_nt: TGTGCCAGCAGTTTATCCCAGTTCATGTATACGCAGTATTTT